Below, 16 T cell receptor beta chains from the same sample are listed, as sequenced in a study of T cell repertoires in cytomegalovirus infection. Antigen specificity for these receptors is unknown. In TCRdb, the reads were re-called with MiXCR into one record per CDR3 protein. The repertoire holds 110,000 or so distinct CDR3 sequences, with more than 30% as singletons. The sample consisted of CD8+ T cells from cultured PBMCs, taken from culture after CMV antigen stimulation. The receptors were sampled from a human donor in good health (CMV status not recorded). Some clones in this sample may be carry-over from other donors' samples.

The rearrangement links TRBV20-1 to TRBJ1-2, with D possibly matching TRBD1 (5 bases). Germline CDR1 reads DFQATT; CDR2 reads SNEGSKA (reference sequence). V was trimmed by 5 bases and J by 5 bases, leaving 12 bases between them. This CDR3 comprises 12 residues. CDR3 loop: CSAPGSWYGYTF. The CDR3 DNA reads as TGCAGTGCTCCAGGGAGTTGGTATGGCTACACCTTC.

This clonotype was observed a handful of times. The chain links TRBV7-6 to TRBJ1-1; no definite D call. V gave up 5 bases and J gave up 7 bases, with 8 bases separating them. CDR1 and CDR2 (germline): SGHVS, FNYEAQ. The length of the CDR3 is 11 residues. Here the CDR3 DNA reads TGTGCCAGCAGCGTGTATAGTGAAGCTTTCTTT. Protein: CASSVYSEAFF. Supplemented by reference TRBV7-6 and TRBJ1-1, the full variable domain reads GAGVSQSPRYKVTKRGQDVALRCDPISGHVSLYWYRQALGQGPEFLTYFNYEAQQDKSGLPNDRFSAERPEGSISTLTIQRTEQRDSAMYRCASSVYSEAFFGQGTRLTVV.

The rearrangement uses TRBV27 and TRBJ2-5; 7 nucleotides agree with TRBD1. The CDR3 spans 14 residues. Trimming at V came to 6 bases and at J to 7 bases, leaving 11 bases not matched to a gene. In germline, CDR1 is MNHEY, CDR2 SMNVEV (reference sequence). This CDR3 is CASSQRGRPGTQYF. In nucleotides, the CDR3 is TGTGCCAGCAGCCAGAGGGGGCGCCCTGGGACCCAGTACTTC.

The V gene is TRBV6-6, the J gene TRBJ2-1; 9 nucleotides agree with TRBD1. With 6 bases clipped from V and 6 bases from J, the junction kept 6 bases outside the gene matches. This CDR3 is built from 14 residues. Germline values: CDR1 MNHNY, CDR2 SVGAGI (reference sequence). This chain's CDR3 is CASRGQGGLNEQFF. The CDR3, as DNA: TGTGCCAGCAGGGGACAGGGTGGACTCAATGAGCAGTTCTTC.

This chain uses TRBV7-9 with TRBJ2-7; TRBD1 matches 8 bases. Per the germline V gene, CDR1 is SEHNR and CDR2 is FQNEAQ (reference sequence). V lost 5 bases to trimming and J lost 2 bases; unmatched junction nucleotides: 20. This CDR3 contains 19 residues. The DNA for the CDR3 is TGTGCCAGCAGCGGAAGGGGAAACCCAGGGACAGGAAAGACCTACGAGCAGTACTTC. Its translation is CASSGRGNPGTGKTYEQYF. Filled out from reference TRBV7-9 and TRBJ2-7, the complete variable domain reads DTGVSQNPRHKITKRGQNVTFRCDPISEHNRLYWYRQTLGQGPEFLTYFQNEAQLEKSRLLSDRFSAERPKGSFSTLEIQRTEQGDSAMYLCASSGRGNPGTGKTYEQYFGPGTRLTVT.

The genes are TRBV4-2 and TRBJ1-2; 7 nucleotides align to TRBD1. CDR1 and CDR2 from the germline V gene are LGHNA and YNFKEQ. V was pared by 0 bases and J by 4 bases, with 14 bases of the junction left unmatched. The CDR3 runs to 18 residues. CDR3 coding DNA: TGTGCCAGCAGCCAAGACATACAGGGCCTCCAGGGGGTCTATGGCTACACCTTC. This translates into CASSQDIQGLQGVYGYTF.

CDR3 protein: CASSPQQGTEAFF. For the CDR3, the DNA is TGTGCCAGCAGCCCTCAACAGGGGACTGAAGCTTTCTTT. The V call is TRBV16, the J call TRBJ1-1; 7 positions agree with TRBD1. Germline lookup yields CDR1 KGHSY and CDR2 FQNENV. This CDR3 region has 13 residues. Trimming removed 4 bases from V and 5 bases from J; junction bases left unmatched: 4.

CDR3 bases: TGTGCCAGCAGTTACGGGGGGCTTGACACTGAAGCTTTCTTT. Translation gives CASSYGGLDTEAFF. The chain links TRBV12-3 or TRBV12-4 to TRBJ1-1; weak D call: TRBD1 (6 bases). There are 14 residues in the CDR3. V lost 4 bases, J lost 3 bases, and 12 bases lay in between.

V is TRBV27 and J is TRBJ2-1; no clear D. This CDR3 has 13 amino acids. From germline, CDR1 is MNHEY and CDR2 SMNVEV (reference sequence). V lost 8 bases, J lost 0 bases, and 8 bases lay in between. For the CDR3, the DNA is TGTGCCAGCGGATTAACCTCCTACAATGAGCAGTTCTTC. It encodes CASGLTSYNEQFF.

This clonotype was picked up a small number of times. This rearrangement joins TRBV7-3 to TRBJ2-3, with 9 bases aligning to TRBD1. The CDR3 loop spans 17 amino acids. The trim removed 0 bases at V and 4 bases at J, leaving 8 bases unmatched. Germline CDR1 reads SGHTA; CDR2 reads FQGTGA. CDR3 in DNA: TGTGCCAGCAGCTTAACCGTGGGACAGGGAGGCGCAGATACGCAGTATTTT. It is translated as CASSLTVGQGGADTQYF.

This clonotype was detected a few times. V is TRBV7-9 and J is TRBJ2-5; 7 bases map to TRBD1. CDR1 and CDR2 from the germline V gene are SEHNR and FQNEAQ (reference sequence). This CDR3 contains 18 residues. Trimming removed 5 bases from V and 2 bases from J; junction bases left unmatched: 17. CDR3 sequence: CASSNINALGTVQETQYF. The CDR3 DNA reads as TGTGCCAGCAGCAACATTAATGCCCTCGGGACAGTTCAAGAGACCCAGTACTTC.

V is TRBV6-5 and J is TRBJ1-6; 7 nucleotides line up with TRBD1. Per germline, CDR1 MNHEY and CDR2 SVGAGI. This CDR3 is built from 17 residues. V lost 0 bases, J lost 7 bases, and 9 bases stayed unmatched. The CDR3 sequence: CASSYSITGQINSPLHF. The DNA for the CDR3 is TGTGCCAGCAGTTACTCGATTACGGGACAGATAAATTCACCCCTCCACTTT.

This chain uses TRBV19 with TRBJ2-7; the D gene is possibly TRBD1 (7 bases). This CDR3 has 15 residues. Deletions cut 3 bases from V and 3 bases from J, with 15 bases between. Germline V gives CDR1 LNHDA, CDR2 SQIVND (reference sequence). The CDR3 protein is CASSMEGTESYEQYF. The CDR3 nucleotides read TGTGCCAGTAGTATGGAGGGGACAGAGAGCTACGAGCAGTACTTC.

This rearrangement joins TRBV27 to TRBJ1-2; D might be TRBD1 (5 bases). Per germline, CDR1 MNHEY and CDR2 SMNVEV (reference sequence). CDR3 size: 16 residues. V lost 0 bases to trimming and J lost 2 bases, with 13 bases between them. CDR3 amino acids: CASSLSISAGNYGYTF. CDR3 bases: TGTGCCAGCAGTTTATCGATTTCGGCAGGGAACTATGGCTACACCTTC.

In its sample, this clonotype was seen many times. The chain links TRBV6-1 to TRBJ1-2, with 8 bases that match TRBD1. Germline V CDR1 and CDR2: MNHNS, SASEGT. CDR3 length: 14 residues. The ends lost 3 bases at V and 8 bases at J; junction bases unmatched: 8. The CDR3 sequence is CASSDGQGVRGYTF. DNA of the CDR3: TGTGCCAGCAGTGATGGACAGGGAGTTCGGGGCTACACCTTC.

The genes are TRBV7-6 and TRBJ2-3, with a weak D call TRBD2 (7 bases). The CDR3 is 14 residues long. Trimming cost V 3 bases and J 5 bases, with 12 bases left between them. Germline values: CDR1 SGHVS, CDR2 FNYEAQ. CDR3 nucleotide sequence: TGTGCCAGCAGCTTCGCGGGGGCCCAAGATACGCAGTATTTT. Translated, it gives CASSFAGAQDTQYF.